This T cell receptor (beta chain) comes out of a study of blood T cell repertoires in COVID-19 (dated by TCRdb to 2020 to 2022). Study-level background: Samples covering the acute and convalescent phases of COVID-19 were provided by collaborators in the United States, Italy and Spain. Samples were obtained from the ongoing ImmuneRACE study (first 160 participants) and from approximately 1,200 subjects provided by 6 global collaborators. The material from the prospective study consisted of cDNA or gDNA derived from T cells, B-cell-depleted T cells, or PBMCs. Deeply sampled blood TCRbeta repertoires from subjects exposed to, actively infected with, or recovered from COVID-19 were included in the dataset. The repertoires were made available in a free public database intended to serve as a resource for research on the immune response to SARS-CoV-2. The sample metadata nearly always contained a de-identified subject ID, COVID-19 status, age in years and sex. Where available, HLA class I and class II types were taken from metadata supplied by the sample provider and were not determined by assay-based typing.

CDR1 and CDR2 (MDHEN, SYDVKM) derive from the germline V gene. Trimming costs V 4 bases and J 6 bases, and their ends lie 10 bases apart. The cysteine opens and the phenylalanine closes a CDR3 of 13 amino acids. Left in the record is the CDR3 DNA by itself, 39 bases read in frame from the first base. Broad study findings and their caveats: The amount of clinical and demographic metadata varied by source and participant and was provided uncurated.

TCRbeta CDR3 regions were amplified from genomic DNA using the immunoSEQ Assay, a bias-controlled multiplex PCR. Under the source paper's analysis protocol: Within the assay, amplification of reference gene primers was used to estimate how many nucleated cells each sample contained. To quantify the absolute abundance of each unique TCRbeta CDR3 rearrangement, sequence reads were collapsed and filtered. For each sample, productive Simpson clonality was calculated as the square root of Simpson's diversity index across productive rearrangements. In its TCRdb copy, this immuneACCESS table keeps in-frame sequences only and misses some clones. Where compared with another copy, unresolved V genes explain less than half of these, and the others have no known cause. The DNA was the basis for D and trimming; V, J and clone size are from that table. This sample holds more than 95,000 clones; approximately 82% were observed only once. 7.5% of the sample is in the top ten clones.

A word on this clone: The antigen it binds to is not known. Base qualities were left out, and no much larger clone turns up one base away.

Collaborating institutions collected whole blood in K2EDTA tubes following their own protocols. For TCRbeta analysis, collaborator samples were shipped as frozen whole blood, as isolated PBMCs, or as DNA extracted from either sample type. The chain is assembled from TRBV28 and TRBJ1-5, with the D gene not clear enough to name. The sequence was collected from a man between 70 and 80 years old with active or convalescent COVID-19. Sequences were obtained from peripheral blood. The CDR3 reads CASSSSGIQPQHF. The DNA sequence is TGTGCCAGCAGTTCCTCTGGCATTCAGCCCCAGCATTTT.